This TCR beta chain was found in a study of a mutant IDH1 vaccine in newly diagnosed glioma. The wider study: Each patient was administered eight vaccinations, scheduled in weeks 1, 3, 5, 7, 11, 15, 19 and 23. The study started vaccination 4-6 weeks after radiotherapy alone, or with temozolomide cycles. Patients arrived already treated with radiotherapy, temozolomide, or both, most having had both. Study-wide findings and caveats: The vaccine induced immune responses, and these occurred in roughly 93% of patients.

Some clones are missing from TCRdb's copy, which holds only in-frame ones; the method was immunoSEQ multiplex PCR. Among 25,000 to 35,000 clones, about 89% were seen once, and the ten largest hold roughly 20%. Remarks on this clone: Its target is not known.

Specified time point: week 5, during vaccination. The study gave 300 ug of mutant IDH1 20-mer peptide per vaccine dose, with topical imiquimod. This sequence originates from a man between 18 and 35 years old with glioma. This specimen consisted of PBMCs, obtained from a glioma patient whose treatment included an IDH1 peptide vaccine.

The CDR3 loop reads CASSPGLAGRYEQYF. CDR3 DNA sequence: TGTGCCAGCTCACCGGGACTAGCGGGAAGGTACGAGCAGTACTTC. The chain couples TRBV18 to TRBJ2-7; TRBD2 matches at 13 bases. CDR1 KGHSH and CDR2 LQKENI come from the germline V gene. J was trimmed by 4 bases and V by 3 bases; bases with no gene match: 3. This CDR3 spans 15 amino acids.